Only a few counts were recorded for the clone carrying this T cell receptor beta chain. V lost 8 bases to trimming and J lost 0 bases, with 10 bases between them. This CDR3 is 14 amino acids long. The germline CDR1 and CDR2 sequences are MNHEY and SVGAGI. This entry is derived from a study of T-cell memory formation after mild COVID-19. MiXCR, run by TCRdb on the 5' RACE reads, gives a single entry per CDR3 protein. In the table there are around 300,000 distinct CDR3 sequences, 18% of which are singletons. The source of this sequence is a man younger than 30 who had mild COVID-19 (a few samples of this study predate the infection). Cell type and time point are not known. The specimen sequenced was PBMCs or a T cell subset sorted from them (not recorded which). The chain has TRBV6-5 and TRBJ1-4, with a tentative D call TRBD1 (5 bases). Here the CDR3 reads CASGATSTNEKLFF. The CDR3 DNA is TGTGCCAGCGGGGCCACTTCAACTAATGAAAAACTGTTTTTT.